This T cell receptor beta chain was profiled in a study of regulatory T cells in long-lasting Graves disease. Whole-study findings and limits: Repertoires from persistent disease leaned toward TRBV28, TRBJ1-2 and TRBJ2-5.

The time point is: newly diagnosed GD, antithyroid drugs for less than 3 months. Isolated PBMC RNA provided the starting material for the TCR library. This clonotype occurred many times. Its cognate antigen is unknown. Both iRepertoire HTBI primers and Arm-PCR of CDR3 regions were used to build the TCR beta libraries. One entry per CDR3 protein, called by TCRdb with MiXCR from the multiplex PCR reads. Of more than 350,000 distinct CDR3 sequences in the sample, about 15% were seen once. The CDR3 length is 14 residues. Trimming pared 6 bases from V and 4 bases from J, leaving 18 bases between. Germline V gene lookup returns CDR1 DFQATT and CDR2 SNEGSKA (reference sequence). This sample also belongs to another study, concerning T cells in Graves' hyperthyroidism and ophthalmopathy. That work contributes: Each patient was aged 18 to 65 and had newly diagnosed hyperthyroidism of under 2 months' duration. In the first-round RT-PCR of the TCR CDR3, the HTBI primer set was used. Separation of ophthalmopathy from stable hyperthyroidism was achieved by a 13 V-J model.

The material was peripheral blood mononuclear cells (PBMCs), obtained at new diagnosis, from a patient treated with antithyroid drugs. This chain uses TRBV20-1 with TRBJ2-5; D perhaps matches TRBD1 (5 bases). The sequence derives from a woman in her 30s with Graves disease. The CDR3 sequence is CSAPSSGHGETQYF. CDR3 DNA sequence: TGCAGTGCCCCATCCAGTGGACATGGAGAGACCCAGTACTTC.